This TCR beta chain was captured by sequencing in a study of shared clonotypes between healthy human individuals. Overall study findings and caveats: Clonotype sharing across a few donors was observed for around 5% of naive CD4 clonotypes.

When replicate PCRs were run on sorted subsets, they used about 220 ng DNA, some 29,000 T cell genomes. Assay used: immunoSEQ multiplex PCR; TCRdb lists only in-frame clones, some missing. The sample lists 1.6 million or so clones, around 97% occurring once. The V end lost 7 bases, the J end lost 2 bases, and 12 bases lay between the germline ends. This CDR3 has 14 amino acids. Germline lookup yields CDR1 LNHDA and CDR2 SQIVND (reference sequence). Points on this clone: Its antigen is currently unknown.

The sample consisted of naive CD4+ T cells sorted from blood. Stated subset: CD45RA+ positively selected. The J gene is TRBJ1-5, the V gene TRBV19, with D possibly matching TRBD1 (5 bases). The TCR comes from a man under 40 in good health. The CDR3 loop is CASTLGRGNQPQHF. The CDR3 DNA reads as TGTGCCAGTACCCTGGGCAGGGGCAATCAGCCCCAGCATTTT.